This passage covers 18 T cell receptor beta chains from one sample sequenced in a study of blood T cell repertoires in COVID-19. Assay: immunoSEQ multiplex PCR; the TCRdb copy retains only in-frame clones and omits some. Of 220,000 or so clones in the sample, about 80% were seen once. What was sequenced was peripheral blood. The origin of the receptors is a woman under 40 who had recovered from COVID-19.

The rearrangement links TRBV5-1 to TRBJ1-1; no firm D call. V was pared by 4 bases and J by 0 bases, with 19 bases between. The germline gives CDR1 SGHRS, CDR2 YFSETQ. CDR3 length: 17 amino acids. The CDR3 reads CASSLPSTGNLNTEAFF. As DNA, the CDR3 is TGCGCCAGCAGCCTCCCTTCGACGGGAAACCTGAACACTGAAGCTTTCTTT. Looking up the rest from reference TRBV5-1 and TRBJ1-1 gives the full variable domain: KAGVTQTPRYLIKTRGQQVTLSCSPISGHRSVSWYQQTPGQGLQFLFEYFSETQRNKGNFPGRFSGRQFSNSRSEMNVSTLELGDSALYLCASSLPSTGNLNTEAFFGQGTRLTVV.

This clone was seen a few times. V usage is TRBV7-9 and J usage is TRBJ2-1; no clear D. Germline V gives CDR1 SEHNR, CDR2 FQNEAQ (reference sequence). Trimming took 1 base from V and 11 from J, leaving 15 bases between them. The CDR3 extends over 14 amino acids. This CDR3 is CASSLGGATTKQFF. The CDR3 DNA reads as TGTGCCAGCAGCTTAGGTGGAGCTACAACTAAGCAGTTCTTC.

This clone was seen a few times. The chain is built from TRBV18 and TRBJ2-7; 7 bases are shared with TRBD1. The ends lost 6 bases at V and 4 bases at J; junction bases unmatched: 9. CDR3 length: 14 amino acids. Germline assignment: CDR1 KGHSH and CDR2 LQKENI. In nucleotides, the CDR3 is TGTGCCAGCTCGCCCCCAGGGGGTAAATACGAGCAGTACTTC. Protein sequence: CASSPPGGKYEQYF. The full variable domain, completed using reference TRBV18 and TRBJ2-7, is NAGVMQNPRHLVRRRGQEARLRCSPMKGHSHVYWYRQLPEEGLKFMVYLQKENIIDESGMPKERFSAEFPKEGPSILRIQQVVRGDSAAYFCASSPPGGKYEQYFGPGTRLTVT.

This chain links TRBV29-1 with TRBJ2-7; TRBD2 matches 10 bases. The V and J ends lost 1 base and 4 bases, in that order; junction bases with no gene match: 1. This CDR3 is built from 13 residues. Germline V lookup: CDR1 SQVTM, CDR2 ANQGSEA. The CDR3 nucleotides read TGCAGCGTTGAAGGAGCGGGAGGGTACGAGCAGTACTTC. Translation: CSVEGAGGYEQYF.

The chain combines TRBV19 with TRBJ2-1; TRBD1 is a possible D gene (7 bases). Germline V CDR1 and CDR2: LNHDA, SQIVND (reference sequence). V was shortened by 2 bases and J by 6 bases, with 20 bases between the two germline ends. The CDR3 has 17 amino acids. The CDR3 coding sequence is TGTGCCAGTAGTATAAGGGGGCCTACGGGAGACGCCAATGAGCAGTTCTTC. Amino acid sequence: CASSIRGPTGDANEQFF. The variable domain in full, with the rest retrieved from reference TRBV19 and TRBJ2-1, is DGGITQSPKYLFRKEGQNVTLSCEQNLNHDAMYWYRQDPGQGLRLIYYSQIVNDFQKGDIAEGYSVSREKKESFPLTVTSAQKNPTAFYLCASSIRGPTGDANEQFFGPGTRLTVL.

There are a few counts of this clone. The chain links TRBV2 to TRBJ1-2, with D perhaps matching TRBD1 (6 bases). This CDR3 comprises 14 residues. Trimming shortened V by 2 bases and J by 7 bases, and 14 bases separated the two germline ends. In germline, CDR1 is SNHLY, CDR2 FYNNEI. The CDR3 loop reads CASSETTGFAGYTF. The CDR3 nucleotides are TGTGCCAGCAGTGAAACAACAGGGTTTGCTGGCTACACCTTC.

This chain joins TRBV11-2 and TRBJ2-2; 10 nucleotides line up with TRBD2. After removal of 4 bases from V and 7 bases from J, the junction contained 9 bases not matched to a gene. The CDR3 consists of 16 residues. Per germline, CDR1 SGHAT and CDR2 FQNNGV. The CDR3 sequence is CASSWASGRTHGELFF. In DNA, the CDR3 is TGTGCCAGCAGCTGGGCTAGCGGGAGAACCCACGGGGAGCTGTTTTTT.

The rearrangement links TRBV19 to TRBJ1-1; the D is unclear. V lost 0 bases and J 0 bases, leaving 8 bases between the germline ends. Germline-derived CDR1 and CDR2 are LNHDA and SQIVND (reference sequence). CDR3 length equals 15 residues. The CDR3 DNA sequence: TGTGCCAGTAGTATAGAAGACGGGTTGAACACTGAAGCTTTCTTT. It specifies CASSIEDGLNTEAFF.

The V gene is TRBV5-1, the J gene TRBJ2-2, with 7 bases fitting TRBD2. This CDR3 region has 15 residues. The germline CDR1 and CDR2 sequences are SGHRS and YFSETQ. V lost 1 base, J lost 4 bases, and 4 bases stayed unmatched. CDR3 nucleotides: TGCGCCAGCAGCTTGCGGGAGGCCCGCACCGGGGAGCTGTTTTTT. Protein product: CASSLREARTGELFF.

The rearrangement links TRBV5-1 to TRBJ1-1; 10 positions match TRBD1. The germline V gene encodes CDR1 SGHRS and CDR2 YFSETQ. The trim removed 0 bases at V and 5 bases at J, leaving 10 bases unmatched. The CDR3 is made up of 17 amino acids. The DNA for the CDR3 is TGCGCCAGCAGCTTGGAAATCCGGGACAGGGGAGGGACTGAAGCTTTCTTT. Its protein product is CASSLEIRDRGGTEAFF.

As concerns this clone: The sample contains more than one DNA sequence encoding this CDR3. This sequence joins TRBV9 and TRBJ2-3; D is undetermined. From germline, CDR1 is SGDLS and CDR2 YYNGEE. The CDR3 consists of 14 residues. Between the trimmed V and J ends, which lost 0 bases and 0 bases, there was a span of 5 bases. CDR3 amino acids: CASSVGGSTDTQYF. CDR3 coding DNA: TGTGCCAGCAGCGTAGGAGGTAGCACAGATACGCAGTATTTT.

This rearrangement joins TRBV21-1 to TRBJ2-5; the D call of TRBD1 is as the table states it, not checked on the DNA. TRBV21-1 has pseudogene status. There are 19 residues in the CDR3. The CDR3 bases are TGTGCCAGCAGCAAATCGCGTGTAAGGTTCAGGGCCCTCGAAGAGACCCAGTACTTC. It codes for CASSKSRVRFRALEETQYF.

The chain combines TRBV10-3 with TRBJ1-1; 7 nucleotides match TRBD1. V trimming: 0 bases; J trimming: 4 bases; junction bases outside the gene matches: 2. The CDR3 extends over 14 amino acids. Per germline, CDR1 ENHRY and CDR2 SYGVKD. The DNA for the CDR3 is TGTGCCATCAGTGAGTCTCAGGGGGGCACTGAAGCTTTCTTT. It yields the protein CAISESQGGTEAFF.

The rearrangement joins TRBV5-6 to TRBJ2-5; TRBD1 might be the D (6 bases). V dropped 0 bases and J dropped 1 base, with 13 bases sitting between them. Germline V gives CDR1 SGHDT, CDR2 YYEEEE. The CDR3 length is 16 residues. CDR3 nucleotides: TGTGCCAGCAGCTTGGGGCCGGGACACCTCCAAGAGACCCAGTACTTC. Protein: CASSLGPGHLQETQYF.

The chain is built from TRBV19 and TRBJ1-1, with D unresolved. Germline CDR1 LNHDA, CDR2 SQIVND (reference sequence). The CDR3 runs to 14 residues. V was shortened by 3 bases and J by 1 base, with 9 bases between the two germline ends. The CDR3 is CASSIISENTEAFF. CDR3 bases: TGTGCCAGTAGTATTATCTCAGAGAACACTGAAGCTTTCTTT.

Of note for this clone: The same CDR3 can be traced to other DNA sequences in this sample. The chain is built from TRBV3-1 (or the pseudogene TRBV3-2) and TRBJ1-2; no clear D gene. V was pared by 6 bases and J by 7 bases, with 21 bases between. CDR1 LGHDT and CDR2 YNNKEL come from the germline V gene (reference sequence). The CDR3 spans 15 residues. CDR3 DNA: TGTGCCAGCAGTCCCTCCTCGGGAGGAGGCCGTGGCTACACCTTC. It encodes CASSPSSGGGRGYTF.

The chain couples TRBV7-9 to TRBJ1-4; TRBD1 matches 7 bases. J gave up 8 bases and V 5 bases, and 17 bases lay outside the gene matches. The germline CDR1 and CDR2 sequences are SEHNR and FQNEAQ (reference sequence). The CDR3 loop spans 17 amino acids. CDR3 protein: CASSPGVLTGVREKLFF. In DNA form, the CDR3 reads TGTGCCAGCAGCCCCGGCGTTCTCACAGGGGTCAGAGAAAAACTGTTTTTT.

The genes are TRBV5-6 and TRBJ2-5; D is ambiguous. Germline lookup yields CDR1 SGHDT and CDR2 YYEEEE. V dropped 2 bases and J dropped 12 bases, with 11 bases sitting between them. The CDR3 runs 11 residues. The CDR3 bases are TGTGCCAGCAGCTTATTTCTAGAGGAGTACTTC. Its protein product is CASSLFLEEYF.